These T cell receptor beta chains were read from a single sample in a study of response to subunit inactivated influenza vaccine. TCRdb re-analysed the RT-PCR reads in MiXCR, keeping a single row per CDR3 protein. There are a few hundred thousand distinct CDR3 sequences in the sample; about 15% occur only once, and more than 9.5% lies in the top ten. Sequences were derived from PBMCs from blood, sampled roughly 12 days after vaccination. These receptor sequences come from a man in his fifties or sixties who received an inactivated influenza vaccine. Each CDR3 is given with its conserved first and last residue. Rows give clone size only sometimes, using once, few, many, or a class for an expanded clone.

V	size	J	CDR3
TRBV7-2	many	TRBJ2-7	CASSSRGTYEQYF
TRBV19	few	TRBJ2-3	CASSIRDSFYTDTQYF
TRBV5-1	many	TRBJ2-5	CASSLGIQETQYF
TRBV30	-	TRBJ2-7	CAWSGGQSSSYEQYF
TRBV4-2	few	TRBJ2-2	CASSQVGGGLTGELFF
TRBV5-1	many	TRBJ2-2	CASSVRGGELFF
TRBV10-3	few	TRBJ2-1	CAISDPYGTSGINEQFF
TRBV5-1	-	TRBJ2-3	CASSSSPGLAGDTQYF
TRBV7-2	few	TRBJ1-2	CASSSRSAGHGYTF
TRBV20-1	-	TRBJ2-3	CSARDLGTGVLDTQYF
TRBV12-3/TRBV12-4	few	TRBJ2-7	CASQKSQPSQAGEQYF
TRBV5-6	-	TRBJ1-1	CASSPGSGTEAFF
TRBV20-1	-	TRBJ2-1	CSAASAGVGNEQFF
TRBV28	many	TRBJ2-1	CASTTVGGWDEQFF
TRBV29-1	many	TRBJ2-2	CSVWDRGNTGELFF
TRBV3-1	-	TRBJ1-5	CASSQSGQGQPQHF
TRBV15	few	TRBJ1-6	CATSRTGFRSPLHF
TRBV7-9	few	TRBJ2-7	CASSLGWSDEQYF
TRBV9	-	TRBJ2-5	CASSVDLETQYF
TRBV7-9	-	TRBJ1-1	CASSPSSGVEAFF
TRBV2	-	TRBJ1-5	CASSLDRGKQPQHF
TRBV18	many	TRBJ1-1	CASSRDMNTEAFF
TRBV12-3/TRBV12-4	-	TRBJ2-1	CASSLKSTGVGNEQFF
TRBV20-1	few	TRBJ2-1	CSAKGLESYNEQFF
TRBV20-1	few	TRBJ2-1	CSARGLAGGNEQFF
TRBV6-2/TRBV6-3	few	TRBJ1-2	CASSQRTGYYGYTF
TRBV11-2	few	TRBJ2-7	CASSFGRSAYEQYF
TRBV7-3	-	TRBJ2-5	CASAGLAGPQETQYF
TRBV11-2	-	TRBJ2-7	CASSLGPGPSSYEQYF
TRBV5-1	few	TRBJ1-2	CASSDPGGNYGYTF
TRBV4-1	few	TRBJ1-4	CASSQDPWTGGYEKLFF
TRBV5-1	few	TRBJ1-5	CASSLEGRRNQPQHF
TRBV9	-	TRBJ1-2	CASSLGLDRVGYTF
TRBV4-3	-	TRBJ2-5	CASSQSAGETQYF
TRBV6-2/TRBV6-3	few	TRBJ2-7	CASSYSMGGAYEQYF
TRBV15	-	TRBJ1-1	CATSKSTGSNTEAFF
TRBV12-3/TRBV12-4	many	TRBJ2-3	CASSFGMTDTQYF
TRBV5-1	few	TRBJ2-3	CASSQRTGTSRTDTQYF
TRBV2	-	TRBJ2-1	CASRGGIEQFF
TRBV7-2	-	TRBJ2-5	CASSLRGLRETQYF
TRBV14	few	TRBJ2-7	CASSPSAGGVSEQYF
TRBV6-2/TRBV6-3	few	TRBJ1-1	CASSYGGGGKAFF
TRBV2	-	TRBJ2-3	CASILADTQYF
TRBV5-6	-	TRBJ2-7	CASSGIGEASYEQYF
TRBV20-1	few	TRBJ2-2	CSARDLRGGFTGELFF
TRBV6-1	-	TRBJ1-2	CASSESRFSNYGYTF
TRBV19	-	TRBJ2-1	CASSIGGQRSYNEQFF
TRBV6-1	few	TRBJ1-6	CASRTVNNSPLHF
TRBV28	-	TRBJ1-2	CARDRLKGGYTF
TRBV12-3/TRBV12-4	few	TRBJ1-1	CASNYHRGEAFF
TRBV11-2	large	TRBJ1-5	CASSQDMNQPQHF
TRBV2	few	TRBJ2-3	CASSIIRTDTQYF
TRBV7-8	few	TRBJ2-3	CASSLRTGYTDTQYF
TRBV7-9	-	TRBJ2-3	CASSRAGQLTDTQYF
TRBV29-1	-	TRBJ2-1	CSGQTGQGINEQFF
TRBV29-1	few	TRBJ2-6	CSVEIRGGGHSGANVLTF
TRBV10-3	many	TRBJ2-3	CAISEPQGVGTDTQYF
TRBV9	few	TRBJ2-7	CASSVDGSSSYEQYF
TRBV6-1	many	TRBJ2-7	CASSTPYEQYF
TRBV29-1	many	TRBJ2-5	CSSRQQETQYF